A selection of T cell receptor beta chains follows, all from one sample in a study of blood T cells in healthy people across ages. From the 5' RACE reads, TCRdb called clonotypes with MiXCR, one entry per CDR3 protein. Here the sample spans roughly 680,000 distinct CDR3 sequences, roughly half being singletons. The material sequenced was blood. Receptors originate from a woman of 80 years or more in good health. Each CDR3 is given with its conserved first and last residue. A D gene is named only where the DNA matches it firmly. Clone size appears in some rows only: once, few, many, or a class for an expanded clone.

d_gene: -
abundance: -
v_gene: TRBV24-1
j_gene: TRBJ1-1
CDR3nt: TGTGCCACCAGTGACTCTGACAGGCCTGAAGCTTTCTTT
CDR3aa: CATSDSDRPEAFF

d_gene: -
abundance: few
v_gene: TRBV20-1
j_gene: TRBJ1-2
CDR3nt: TGCAGTGCTCGACGAGACCAGAGGCATTATGGCTACACCTTC
CDR3aa: CSARRDQRHYGYTF

d_gene: TRBD1
abundance: many
v_gene: TRBV5-1
j_gene: TRBJ2-3
CDR3nt: TGCGCCAGCAGCCGGACAGGGTCGAGCACAGATACGCAGTATTTT
CDR3aa: CASSRTGSSTDTQYF

d_gene: -
abundance: -
v_gene: TRBV3-1
j_gene: TRBJ1-4
CDR3nt: TGTGCCAGCAGCCTTGAGTCCTGGAAGGAAAAACTGTTTTTT
CDR3aa: CASSLESWKEKLFF

d_gene: TRBD1
abundance: -
v_gene: TRBV3-1
j_gene: TRBJ2-5
CDR3nt: TGTGCCAGCAGCCAAGTACAGGGGGTTCAAGAGACCCAGTACTTC
CDR3aa: CASSQVQGVQETQYF

d_gene: -
abundance: many
v_gene: TRBV20-1
j_gene: TRBJ2-7
CDR3nt: TGCAGTGCTAGACCGAGGGGTCGGGGAGTGGTGTCCGAGCAGTACTTC
CDR3aa: CSARPRGRGVVSEQYF

d_gene: -
abundance: once
v_gene: TRBV7-2
j_gene: TRBJ2-4
CDR3nt: TGTGCCAGCAGCTCTCCCCGGCAGGGGATTGCCAAAAACATTCAGTACTTC
CDR3aa: CASSSPRQGIAKNIQYF

d_gene: TRBD1
abundance: -
v_gene: TRBV10-2
j_gene: TRBJ1-5
CDR3nt: TGCGCCACCAAGACAGGGGCTACCAATCAGCCCCAGCATTTT
CDR3aa: CATKTGATNQPQHF

d_gene: -
abundance: -
v_gene: TRBV7-2
j_gene: TRBJ1-1
CDR3nt: TGTGCCAGCAGCCCTGGAAACAGGGTCGGCGGAGCTTTCTTT
CDR3aa: CASSPGNRVGGAFF

d_gene: -
abundance: -
v_gene: TRBV20-1
j_gene: TRBJ2-7
CDR3nt: TGCAGTGCCCCCCGATACAATGAGCAGTACTTC
CDR3aa: CSAPRYNEQYF

d_gene: TRBD2
abundance: few
v_gene: TRBV20-1
j_gene: TRBJ2-3
CDR3nt: TGCAGTGCCCAAAACGGGGCGGGGGGGCTCACAGATACGCAGTATTTT
CDR3aa: CSAQNGAGGLTDTQYF

d_gene: TRBD2
abundance: -
v_gene: TRBV7-9
j_gene: TRBJ2-1
CDR3nt: TGTGCCAGCAGCTTAAGCGGGACTATCAATGAGCAGTTCTTC
CDR3aa: CASSLSGTINEQFF

d_gene: -
abundance: -
v_gene: TRBV30
j_gene: TRBJ1-2
CDR3nt: TGTGCCTGGAGTGTAGGGGCGTCTGGCTACACCTTC
CDR3aa: CAWSVGASGYTF

d_gene: -
abundance: -
v_gene: TRBV5-1
j_gene: TRBJ2-7
CDR3nt: TGCGCCAGCAGCTTGGGGACAACAGGGGAGGCCTACGAGCAGTACTTC
CDR3aa: CASSLGTTGEAYEQYF

d_gene: TRBD2
abundance: -
v_gene: TRBV5-4
j_gene: TRBJ2-1
CDR3nt: TGTGCCAGCAGCTTGGGGGGCGGGAGCTCCTACAGTGAGCAGTTCTTC
CDR3aa: CASSLGGGSSYSEQFF

d_gene: TRBD2
abundance: -
v_gene: TRBV30
j_gene: TRBJ2-1
CDR3nt: TGTGCCTGGAGTACCGGGACTAGCGGGAGGATAGAGCAGTTCTTC
CDR3aa: CAWSTGTSGRIEQFF

d_gene: -
abundance: -
v_gene: TRBV28
j_gene: TRBJ2-7
CDR3nt: TGTGCCTGGAGCGGATCGGGACTGTACGAAGCAGGGGAGCAGTACTTC
CDR3aa: CAWSGSGLYEAGEQYF

d_gene: TRBD1
abundance: few
v_gene: TRBV27
j_gene: TRBJ2-6
CDR3nt: TGTGCCAGCAGTCCAAGACAGGGAAGGAACGCTGGGGCCAACGTCCTGACTTTC
CDR3aa: CASSPRQGRNAGANVLTF

d_gene: -
abundance: many
v_gene: TRBV29-1
j_gene: TRBJ1-2
CDR3nt: TGCAGCGCCGAGCGGGATGGCTACACCTTC
CDR3aa: CSAERDGYTF

d_gene: -
abundance: -
v_gene: TRBV9
j_gene: TRBJ2-5
CDR3nt: TGTGCCAGCACCGAAAGAAGGGGGGGGCCGGGAGAGACCCAGTACTTC
CDR3aa: CASTERRGGPGETQYF

d_gene: -
abundance: -
v_gene: TRBV20-1
j_gene: TRBJ2-7
CDR3nt: TGCAGTGCTAGTGGATACGAGCAGTACTTC
CDR3aa: CSASGYEQYF

d_gene: -
abundance: many
v_gene: TRBV29-1
j_gene: TRBJ2-3
CDR3nt: TGCAGCGGCCGGAGGGGAGGAGTATCAGATACGCAGTATTTT
CDR3aa: CSGRRGGVSDTQYF

d_gene: -
abundance: -
v_gene: TRBV2
j_gene: TRBJ2-3
CDR3nt: TGTGCCAGCAGTGGACAGATCCGAATAGATACGCAGTATTTT
CDR3aa: CASSGQIRIDTQYF

d_gene: -
abundance: many
v_gene: TRBV12-3/TRBV12-4
j_gene: TRBJ2-3
CDR3nt: TGTGCCAGCAGCCCTGACAGGAGTTTCGCAGATACGCAGTATTTT
CDR3aa: CASSPDRSFADTQYF

d_gene: TRBD2
abundance: -
v_gene: TRBV20-1
j_gene: TRBJ2-3
CDR3nt: TGCAGTGCTAGAGATCCCCGGACTAGCGCCCGCACAGATACGCAGTATTTT
CDR3aa: CSARDPRTSARTDTQYF

d_gene: TRBD1
abundance: -
v_gene: TRBV11-2
j_gene: TRBJ2-5
CDR3nt: TGTGTCAGCGGCAAGGGACAGGCCCAAGAGACCCAGTACTTC
CDR3aa: CVSGKGQAQETQYF

d_gene: -
abundance: few
v_gene: TRBV12-3/TRBV12-4
j_gene: TRBJ1-1
CDR3nt: TGTGCCAGCAGACCTTTCGGGGGAGAAGCTTTCTTT
CDR3aa: CASRPFGGEAFF

d_gene: -
abundance: -
v_gene: TRBV20-1
j_gene: TRBJ2-7
CDR3nt: TGCAGTGCATCCCAAGGTATTAGCTCCTACGAGCAGTACTTC
CDR3aa: CSASQGISSYEQYF

d_gene: -
abundance: few
v_gene: TRBV2
j_gene: TRBJ2-5
CDR3nt: TGTGCCAGCAGCACTAGGGGGACCCAGTACTTC
CDR3aa: CASSTRGTQYF

d_gene: -
abundance: many
v_gene: TRBV6-1
j_gene: TRBJ2-5
CDR3nt: TGTGCCAGCAGTGCAGGGGTAGCCCAGTACTTC
CDR3aa: CASSAGVAQYF

d_gene: TRBD2
abundance: -
v_gene: TRBV19
j_gene: TRBJ2-1
CDR3nt: TGTGCCAGTAGTATAGGAGGGAGGGACAATGAGCAGTTCTTC
CDR3aa: CASSIGGRDNEQFF

d_gene: -
abundance: -
v_gene: TRBV7-2
j_gene: TRBJ2-7
CDR3nt: TGTGCCAGCAGCTCCCCGACAACACCCTACGAGCAGTACTTC
CDR3aa: CASSSPTTPYEQYF

d_gene: -
abundance: many
v_gene: TRBV2
j_gene: TRBJ2-1
CDR3nt: TGTGCCAGCAGTGCGACTAGGTCAAATGAGCAGTTCTTC
CDR3aa: CASSATRSNEQFF

d_gene: -
abundance: many
v_gene: TRBV15
j_gene: TRBJ2-3
CDR3nt: TGTGCCACCAGCAGAGAATCACTAGCTACAGATACGCAGTATTTT
CDR3aa: CATSRESLATDTQYF

d_gene: -
abundance: many
v_gene: TRBV29-1
j_gene: TRBJ2-5
CDR3nt: TGCAGCGTTGAGGCCAATCAAGAGACCCAGTACTTC
CDR3aa: CSVEANQETQYF

d_gene: -
abundance: -
v_gene: TRBV20-1
j_gene: TRBJ2-1
CDR3nt: TGCAGTGCCCCCGGAGGGAGTAGCTACAATGAGCAGTTCTTC
CDR3aa: CSAPGGSSYNEQFF

d_gene: -
abundance: -
v_gene: TRBV29-1
j_gene: TRBJ1-4
CDR3nt: TGCAGCGTCCTCGGGGGTGATGAAAAACTGTTTTTT
CDR3aa: CSVLGGDEKLFF

d_gene: -
abundance: -
v_gene: TRBV25-1
j_gene: TRBJ2-3
CDR3nt: TGTGCCAGCAGTTCAGCGGGCCGACGATGGGGCACAGATACGCAGTATTTT
CDR3aa: CASSSAGRRWGTDTQYF

d_gene: -
abundance: -
v_gene: TRBV7-9
j_gene: TRBJ2-1
CDR3nt: TGTGCCAGCAGCTTAGTGGTGGGGGGGCCCTACAATGAGCAGTTCTTC
CDR3aa: CASSLVVGGPYNEQFF

d_gene: -
abundance: once
v_gene: TRBV28
j_gene: TRBJ2-5
CDR3nt: TGTGCCAGCAGTTTAACACAGGGAGGAAATGTTCAGCAGTACTTC
CDR3aa: CASSLTQGGNVQQYF

d_gene: -
abundance: -
v_gene: TRBV20-1
j_gene: TRBJ2-7
CDR3nt: TGCAGTGCTAAGTTCCACACGGGGGCCTACGAGCAGTACTTC
CDR3aa: CSAKFHTGAYEQYF

d_gene: -
abundance: -
v_gene: TRBV7-8
j_gene: TRBJ2-5
CDR3nt: TGTGCCAGCAGCCTTACAAGTCAGGGGGAGACCCAGTACTTC
CDR3aa: CASSLTSQGETQYF

d_gene: TRBD1
abundance: -
v_gene: TRBV3-1
j_gene: TRBJ1-5
CDR3nt: TGTGCCAGCAGCAACCGGGACAGGACAAATCAGCCCCAGCATTTT
CDR3aa: CASSNRDRTNQPQHF

d_gene: TRBD2
abundance: many
v_gene: TRBV3-1
j_gene: TRBJ2-3
CDR3nt: TGTGCCAGCAGCCACTTATCGGCGGGAGGTGGTACGCAGTATTTT
CDR3aa: CASSHLSAGGGTQYF

d_gene: -
abundance: few
v_gene: TRBV2
j_gene: TRBJ2-2
CDR3nt: TGTGCCAGCAGTGACCGGCGGACCGGGGAGCTGTTTTTT
CDR3aa: CASSDRRTGELFF

d_gene: TRBD2
abundance: -
v_gene: TRBV29-1
j_gene: TRBJ2-1
CDR3nt: TGCAGCGTTGTCACATGGGAGGGAATGGGCCATGAGCAGTTCTTC
CDR3aa: CSVVTWEGMGHEQFF

d_gene: TRBD1
abundance: few
v_gene: TRBV18
j_gene: TRBJ1-6
CDR3nt: TGTGCCAGCTCACCAATAACGGGACAGGGAAATTCACCCCTCCACTTT
CDR3aa: CASSPITGQGNSPLHF

d_gene: -
abundance: -
v_gene: TRBV12-3/TRBV12-4
j_gene: TRBJ1-1
CDR3nt: TGTGCCAGCAGTTTATCTACAGTCTGGGCAGCTTTCTTT
CDR3aa: CASSLSTVWAAFF

d_gene: -
abundance: few
v_gene: TRBV28
j_gene: TRBJ2-7
CDR3nt: TGTGCCAGCAACCGACAGTACTACGAGCAGTACTTC
CDR3aa: CASNRQYYEQYF

d_gene: TRBD1
abundance: few
v_gene: TRBV3-1
j_gene: TRBJ2-3
CDR3nt: TGTGCCAGCAGTCAGAACAGGGGCTCCAGCACAGATACGCAGTATTTT
CDR3aa: CASSQNRGSSTDTQYF

d_gene: TRBD2
abundance: -
v_gene: TRBV29-1
j_gene: TRBJ2-4
CDR3nt: TGCAGCGTCTGGGACTACCCCGTCCTGTACTTC
CDR3aa: CSVWDYPVLYF

d_gene: -
abundance: -
v_gene: TRBV2
j_gene: TRBJ2-7
CDR3nt: TGTGCCGGCGGGACAGAATCCTACGAGCAGTACTTC
CDR3aa: CAGGTESYEQYF

d_gene: TRBD2
abundance: many
v_gene: TRBV5-1
j_gene: TRBJ2-3
CDR3nt: TGCGCCAGCAGCCTACGGACTAGCGGTGGGGATACGCAGTATTTT
CDR3aa: CASSLRTSGGDTQYF

d_gene: -
abundance: -
v_gene: TRBV12-3/TRBV12-4
j_gene: TRBJ2-7
CDR3nt: TGTGCCAGCAGTTTAGCCGAGGACACCGAGCAGTACTTC
CDR3aa: CASSLAEDTEQYF

d_gene: -
abundance: -
v_gene: TRBV10-3
j_gene: TRBJ2-3
CDR3nt: TGTGCCATCAGTGAGGTGGAAGATGCGCAGTATTTT
CDR3aa: CAISEVEDAQYF

d_gene: -
abundance: many
v_gene: TRBV20-1
j_gene: TRBJ2-1
CDR3nt: TGCAGTGCTTATCGGGATTCAAATCGAGGGCAGTTCTTC
CDR3aa: CSAYRDSNRGQFF

d_gene: TRBD2
abundance: many
v_gene: TRBV7-7
j_gene: TRBJ2-1
CDR3nt: TGTGCCAGCAGCCCGCGCACTAGCGGGGGGGACAATGAGCAGTTCTTC
CDR3aa: CASSPRTSGGDNEQFF